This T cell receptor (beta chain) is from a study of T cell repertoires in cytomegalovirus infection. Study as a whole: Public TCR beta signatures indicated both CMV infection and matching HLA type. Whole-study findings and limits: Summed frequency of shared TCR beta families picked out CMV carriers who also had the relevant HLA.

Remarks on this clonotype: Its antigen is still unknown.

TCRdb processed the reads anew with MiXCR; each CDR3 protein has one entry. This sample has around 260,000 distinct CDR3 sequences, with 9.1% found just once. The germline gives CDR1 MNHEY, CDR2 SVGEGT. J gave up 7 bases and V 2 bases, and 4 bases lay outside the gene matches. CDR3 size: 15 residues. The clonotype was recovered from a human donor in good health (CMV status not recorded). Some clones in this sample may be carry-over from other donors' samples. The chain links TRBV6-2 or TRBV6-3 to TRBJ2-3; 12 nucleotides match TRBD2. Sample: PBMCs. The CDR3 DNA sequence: TGTGCCAGCAGTTACCCCGGACTAGCGGGAAATACGCAGTATTTT. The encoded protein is CASSYPGLAGNTQYF.